One sample yielded the 21 T cell receptor beta chains listed below, sequenced in a study of CD8+ T cells in alopecia areata. The authors extracted RNA and reverse transcribed it into cDNA as the sequencing template. Here immunoSEQ multiplex PCR was the method, and the copy in TCRdb shows in-frame clones only, minus some. The sample carries some 200,000 clones, 59% recorded once. This specimen was CD4+ T cells sorted from blood, taken at week 0. The receptors stem from a human donor with alopecia areata.

The chain recombines TRBV6-5 with TRBJ2-2, with D unclear. The CDR3 runs to 16 residues. V gave up 4 bases and J gave up 0 bases, with 12 bases separating them. Per the germline V gene, CDR1 is MNHEY and CDR2 is SVGAGI. The DNA for the CDR3 is TGTGCCAGCAGTTCCGGTTGGAACCCGAACACCGGGGAGCTGTTTTTT. Protein product: CASSSGWNPNTGELFF.

This clone was observed a handful of times. The chain couples TRBV29-1 to TRBJ2-3, with D hard to call. V dropped 4 bases and J dropped 2 bases, with 10 bases sitting between them. The CDR3 has 13 amino acids. Germline loops: CDR1 SQVTM, CDR2 ANQGSEA. DNA for the CDR3: TGCAGCGTTGCCCATACACCCACAGATACGCAGTATTTT. This encodes CSVAHTPTDTQYF.

The V gene is TRBV7-2, the J gene TRBJ1-2; D uncertain. V was cut by 1 base and J by 3 bases, with 9 bases left in between. This CDR3 comprises 14 residues. The V gene's germline CDR1 is SGHTA and CDR2 FQGNSA. CDR3 sequence (DNA): TGTGCCAGCAGCTTAGAGGTCAGGCACTATGGCTACACCTTC. Translated: CASSLEVRHYGYTF.

V gene TRBV15 combines with J gene TRBJ1-2; D uncertain. CDR3 length: 14 residues. The germline V and J ends were trimmed by 0 bases and 4 bases, with 9 bases remaining between them. Germline assignment: CDR1 LNHNV and CDR2 YYDKDF (reference sequence). The CDR3 DNA sequence: TGTGCCACCAGCAGAGATTCTCGGACCTATGGCTACACCTTC. This codes for CATSRDSRTYGYTF.

The chain carries TRBV6-5 and TRBJ1-3; D may be TRBD1 (5 bases). V was clipped by 2 bases and J by 0 bases, with 11 bases between them. Germline values: CDR1 MNHEY, CDR2 SVGAGI. The CDR3 spans 16 residues. The CDR3 DNA reads as TGTGCCAGCAGTTACGGGGGACGGTTCTCTGGAAACACCATATATTTT. Translated, it gives CASSYGGRFSGNTIYF.

This clone has just one count. This chain links TRBV19 with TRBJ2-7; no reliable D call. Germline assignment: CDR1 LNHDA and CDR2 SQIVND (reference sequence). V lost 5 bases and J lost 6, with 14 bases in between. The CDR3 contains 13 residues. CDR3 loop: CASSVEPTLEQYF. CDR3 bases: TGTGCCAGTAGTGTGGAACCCACGCTCGAGCAGTACTTC.

The chain couples TRBV29-1 to TRBJ1-5, with 10 bases fitting TRBD1. Germline CDR1 and CDR2: SQVTM and ANQGSEA. V lost 6 bases to trimming and J lost 5 bases; unmatched junction nucleotides: 7. This CDR3 has 14 amino acids. CDR3 DNA sequence: TGCAGCGTCGTCGGGACAGGGGTGGATCAGCCCCAGCATTTT. As protein: CSVVGTGVDQPQHF.

This chain connects TRBV7-6 to TRBJ2-5; no reliable D call. Germline loops: CDR1 SGHVS, CDR2 FNYEAQ. The CDR3 totals 14 residues. V was pared by 4 bases and J by 0 bases, with 9 bases between. Here the CDR3 DNA reads TGTGCCAGCAGCTACGGACCGTACCAAGAGACCCAGTACTTC. This gives the protein CASSYGPYQETQYF.

J is TRBJ2-1 and V is TRBV5-1; the match to TRBD1 covers 7 bases. The CDR3 length is 13 residues. V lost 4 bases to trimming and J lost 8 bases; unmatched junction nucleotides: 6. The germline CDR1 and CDR2 sequences are SGHRS and YFSETQ. CDR3 coding DNA: TGCGCCAGCAGCGTACAGGGGACGGATGAGCAGTTCTTC. Translation: CASSVQGTDEQFF.

The J gene is TRBJ2-1, the V gene TRBV29-1; the D is unclear. V lost 8 bases, J lost 10 bases, and 12 bases lay in between. The germline gives CDR1 SQVTM, CDR2 ANQGSEA. The CDR3 extends over 10 amino acids. CDR3 in amino acids: CSPILAEQFF. DNA for the CDR3: TGCAGCCCTATTCTCGCCGAGCAGTTCTTC.

DNA for the CDR3: TGTGCCAGCACCCCAGGGCGGTCCTACGAGCAGTACTTC. It encodes CASTPGRSYEQYF. V usage is TRBV6-1 and J usage is TRBJ2-7; possible D gene TRBD1, 5 bases. V lost 7 bases to trimming and J lost 1 base, with 11 bases between them. There are 13 residues in the CDR3. CDR1 is MNHNS and CDR2 is SASEGT in the germline V gene.

The chain uses TRBV11-2 and TRBJ1-2; no clear D gene. Germline CDR1 reads SGHAT; CDR2 reads FQNNGV. V was cut by 4 bases and J by 6 bases, with 15 bases left in between. This CDR3 contains 14 residues. The CDR3 nucleotides read TGTGCCAGCAGCTCCCGGGGTAGGTGGGATGGCTACACCTTC. Residues: CASSSRGRWDGYTF.

In DNA form, the CDR3 reads TGTGCCAGCAGTGAATCGGGGGTCCAGCCCCAGCATTTT. Translation: CASSESGVQPQHF. V usage is TRBV6-1 and J usage is TRBJ1-5; possibly TRBD1 for D (5 bases). Between the trimmed V and J ends, which lost 2 bases and 7 bases, there was a span of 9 bases. The CDR3 length is 13 residues. Germline V gene data show CDR1 as MNHNS and CDR2 as SASEGT.

This clone was recorded once. This chain uses TRBV15 with TRBJ2-1; 9 bases fit TRBD2. CDR1 and CDR2 (germline): LNHNV, YYDKDF (reference sequence). The CDR3 covers 18 residues. With 3 bases clipped from V and 4 bases from J, the junction kept 13 bases outside the gene matches. The CDR3: CATSSGVRGGIPYNEQFF. DNA of the CDR3: TGTGCCACCAGCAGTGGGGTGCGGGGGGGTATCCCTTACAATGAGCAGTTCTTC.

The chain employs TRBV7-2 and TRBJ1-5; tentatively, D is TRBD1 (5 bases). V was pared by 5 bases and J by 7 bases, with 15 bases between. The CDR3 runs 14 residues. Germline V gene lookup returns CDR1 SGHTA and CDR2 FQGNSA. CDR3 nucleotides: TGTGCCAGCAGCCCAACGGGGGGAGGACAGCCCCAGCATTTT. Translating it yields CASSPTGGGQPQHF.

The sample holds a few counts of this clone. This chain uses TRBV29-1 with TRBJ2-2; D tentatively reads TRBD1 or TRBD2 (5 bases each). The CDR3 covers 11 residues. Germline lookup yields CDR1 SQVTM and CDR2 ANQGSEA. V was shortened by 4 bases and J by 6 bases, with 6 bases between the two germline ends. The CDR3 spells CSVAGPGELFF. The CDR3 region has the DNA TGCAGCGTTGCGGGACCCGGGGAGCTGTTTTTT.

This rearrangement joins TRBV7-9 to TRBJ2-2; 7 nucleotides match TRBD2. Germline V gives CDR1 SEHNR, CDR2 FQNEAQ (reference sequence). The CDR3 sequence is 16 residues long. After removal of 5 bases from V and 1 base from J, the junction contained 7 bases not matched to a gene. The CDR3 DNA reads as TGTGCCAGCAGCCTAGGACTAGGCGGGAACACCGGGGAGCTGTTTTTT. Protein product: CASSLGLGGNTGELFF.

The chain links TRBV2 to TRBJ2-5; perhaps TRBD2 as D (5 bases). Trimming shortened V by 6 bases and J by 7 bases, and 9 bases separated the two germline ends. The CDR3 runs to 11 residues. Germline V gene lookup returns CDR1 SNHLY and CDR2 FYNNEI. CDR3 sequence: CASRGEGTQYF. DNA of the CDR3: TGTGCCAGCAGGGGAGAAGGGACCCAGTACTTC.

This clone has just a few counts. The rearrangement joins TRBV9 to TRBJ2-5; tentative D call: TRBD2 (6 bases). The germline gives CDR1 SGDLS, CDR2 YYNGEE. The V gene lost 5 bases and the J gene lost 4 bases, with 18 bases spanning the gap. The CDR3 extends over 15 amino acids. The CDR3 reads CASSAAGHSPETQYF. The CDR3 nucleotides read TGTGCCAGCAGTGCAGCGGGCCATAGCCCAGAGACCCAGTACTTC. Looking up the rest from reference TRBV9 and TRBJ2-5 gives the full variable domain: DSGVTQTPKHLITATGQRVTLRCSPRSGDLSVYWYQQSLDQGLQFLIQYYNGEERAKGNILERFSAQQFPDLHSELNLSSLELGDSALYFCASSAAGHSPETQYFGPGTRLLVL.

The chain is built from TRBV4-2 and TRBJ2-5, with 8 bases identical to TRBD1. Germline lookup yields CDR1 LGHNA and CDR2 YNFKEQ. The CDR3 spans 17 residues. Trimming cost V 1 base and J 1 base; bases outside gene matches: 8. The CDR3 DNA reads as TGTGCCAGCAGCCAAGCTAGTTACGGGACAGGCCAAGAGACCCAGTACTTC. Its translation is CASSQASYGTGQETQYF.

V and J are TRBV4-2 and TRBJ2-5; TRBD2 matches at 7 bases. CDR1 and CDR2 (germline): LGHNA, YNFKEQ. With 1 base clipped from V and 5 bases from J, the junction kept 7 bases outside the gene matches. The CDR3 is made up of 15 amino acids. CDR3 in amino acids: CASSQGALAAETQYF. The CDR3, as DNA: TGTGCCAGCAGCCAAGGTGCCCTAGCGGCCGAGACCCAGTACTTC.